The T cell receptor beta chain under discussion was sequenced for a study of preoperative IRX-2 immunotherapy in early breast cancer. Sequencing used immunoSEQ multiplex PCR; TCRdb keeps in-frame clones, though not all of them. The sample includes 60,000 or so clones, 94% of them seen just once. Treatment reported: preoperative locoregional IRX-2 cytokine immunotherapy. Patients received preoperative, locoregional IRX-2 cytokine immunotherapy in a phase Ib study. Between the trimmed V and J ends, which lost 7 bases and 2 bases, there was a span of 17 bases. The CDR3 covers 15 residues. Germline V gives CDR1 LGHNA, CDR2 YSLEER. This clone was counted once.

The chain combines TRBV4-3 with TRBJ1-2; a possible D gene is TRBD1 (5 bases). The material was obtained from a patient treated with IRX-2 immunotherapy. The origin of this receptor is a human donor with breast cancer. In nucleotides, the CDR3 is TGCGCCAGCACGCACCGGGCGGGGGGAAACTATGGCTACACCTTC. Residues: CASTHRAGGNYGYTF.